These 8 T cell receptor beta chains share one sample of origin, sequenced in a study of response to subunit inactivated influenza vaccine. MiXCR was run by TCRdb on the RT-PCR reads, yielding one entry per CDR3 protein. This table holds about 520,000 distinct CDR3 sequences, about 25% found once. The specimen was CD4+ T cells sorted from PBMCs, collected around 5 days after vaccination. These receptors originate from a man aged 45-65 years who received an inactivated influenza vaccine.

The J gene is TRBJ2-5, the V gene TRBV12-3 or TRBV12-4; 7 nucleotides align to TRBD1. This CDR3 region has 14 residues. The ends lost 0 bases at V and 6 bases at J; junction bases unmatched: 4. CDR3 in DNA: TGTGCCAGCAGTTTAGCAGGGGGCGAAAAGACCCAGTACTTC. This sequence encodes CASSLAGGEKTQYF.

This clonotype showed up just a few times. This chain connects TRBV29-1 to TRBJ2-1; 10 bases are shared with TRBD1. The V gene's germline CDR1 is SQVTM and CDR2 ANQGSEA. The CDR3 totals 12 residues. V lost 4 bases to trimming and J lost 10 bases; unmatched junction nucleotides: 4. CDR3 in DNA: TGCAGCGTTGGACAGGGGGCTTGGGAGCAGTTCTTC. Translation: CSVGQGAWEQFF.

This clonotype appeared many times. The chain carries TRBV7-2 and TRBJ2-7; 9 bases match TRBD2. The CDR3 is 15 amino acids. From germline, CDR1 is SGHTA and CDR2 FQGNSA. Trimming removed 1 base from V and 2 bases from J; junction bases left unmatched: 3. CDR3 bases: TGTGCCAGCAGCTTAGAAGGCGGGAGGGCCTACGAGCAGTACTTC. As protein: CASSLEGGRAYEQYF.

This clonotype appeared a few times. V gene TRBV15 combines with J gene TRBJ2-7, with 9 bases identical to TRBD2. The germline V gene encodes CDR1 LNHNV and CDR2 YYDKDF (reference sequence). Trimming at V came to 5 bases and at J to 6 bases, leaving 8 bases not matched to a gene. This CDR3 spans 14 amino acids. The CDR3 spells CATSPGLAAGEQYF. DNA of the CDR3: TGTGCCACCAGCCCGGGACTAGCCGCGGGCGAGCAGTACTTC. Full variable domain (missing parts from reference TRBV15 and TRBJ2-7): DAMVIQNPRYQVTQFGKPVTLSCSQTLNHNVMYWYQQKSSQAPKLLFHYYDKDFNNEADTPDNFQSRRPNTSFCFLDIRSPGLGDTAMYLCATSPGLAAGEQYFGPGTRLTVT.

This clonotype was seen a handful of times. The chain has TRBV7-9 and TRBJ2-5; D possibly corresponds to TRBD1 (6 bases). V shed 7 bases and J shed 0 bases, with 12 bases lying between them. Germline V gives CDR1 SEHNR, CDR2 FQNEAQ (reference sequence). The CDR3 extends over 14 amino acids. The CDR3 DNA follows: TGTGCCAGCAACCCAACAGGGCACCAAGAGACCCAGTACTTC. It translates to CASNPTGHQETQYF.

J is TRBJ2-5 and V is TRBV11-2; 8 bases line up with TRBD1. The V gene end was trimmed by 5 bases and the J gene end by 4 bases; junction bases not matched to a gene: 9. CDR3 size: 15 residues. Germline CDR1 is SGHAT and CDR2 is FQNNGV. The CDR3 sequence: CASSTGQVLRETQYF. The DNA for the CDR3 is TGTGCCAGCAGCACGGGACAGGTCCTGAGAGAGACCCAGTACTTC.

The rearrangement uses TRBV11-2 and TRBJ2-7, with a possible D match to TRBD1 (5 bases). Per germline, CDR1 SGHAT and CDR2 FQNNGV. Trimming took off 5 bases at V and 7 bases at J, with 24 bases between the two ends. The CDR3 runs to 16 residues. CDR3: CASSLPPGLALVEQYF. Written as DNA, the CDR3 is TGTGCCAGCAGCCTCCCCCCAGGGCTGGCATTAGTGGAGCAGTACTTC.

Only a few counts were recorded for this clonotype. The rearrangement joins TRBV7-2 to TRBJ1-4; tentatively, D is TRBD1 (5 bases). CDR1 SGHTA and CDR2 FQGNSA come from the germline V gene. The germline V and J ends were trimmed by 5 bases and 10 bases, with 17 bases remaining between them. The CDR3 covers 14 residues. The CDR3 nucleotides are TGTGCCAGCAGCCCTACAGGTCAAGTGGGAAAACTGTTTTTT. This gives the protein CASSPTGQVGKLFF.